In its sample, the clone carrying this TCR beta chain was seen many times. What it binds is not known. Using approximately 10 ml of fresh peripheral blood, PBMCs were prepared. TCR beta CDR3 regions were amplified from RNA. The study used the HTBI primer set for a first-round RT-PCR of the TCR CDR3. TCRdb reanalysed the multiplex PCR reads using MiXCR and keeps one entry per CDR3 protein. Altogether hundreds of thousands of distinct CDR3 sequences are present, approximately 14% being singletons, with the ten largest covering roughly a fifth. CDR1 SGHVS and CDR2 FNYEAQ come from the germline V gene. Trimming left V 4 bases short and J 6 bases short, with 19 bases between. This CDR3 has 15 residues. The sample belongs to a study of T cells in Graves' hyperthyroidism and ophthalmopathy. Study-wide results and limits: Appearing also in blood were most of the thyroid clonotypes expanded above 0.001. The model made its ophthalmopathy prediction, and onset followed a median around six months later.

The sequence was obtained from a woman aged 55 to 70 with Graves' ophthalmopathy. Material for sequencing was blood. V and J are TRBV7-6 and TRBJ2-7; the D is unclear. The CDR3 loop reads CASSSAPGRVGEQYF. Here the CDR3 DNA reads TGTGCCAGCAGCTCCGCACCGGGTCGAGTAGGCGAGCAGTACTTC.